This T cell receptor (beta chain) was identified during a study of shared clonotypes between healthy human individuals. Whole-study results and caveats: Approximately 4.6% of naive CD4 clonotypes were shared across several donors.

Using about 220 ng DNA, about 30,000 T cell genomes, the sorted-subset replicate PCRs were run. Original data processing: ImmunoSEQ output held junction-only sequences without quality scores, so filtering differed. Libraries were prepared by immunoSEQ multiplex PCR; TCRdb keeps only in-frame clonotypes and omits some of them. The D gene and trimming were derived from the DNA, and the V and J assignments and clone size from that table. The repertoire consists of around 600,000 clones, with approximately 97% occurring once and the leading ten covering 0.045% to 0.07%. Remarks on this clone: Its antigen is not known.

The clonotype originates from a woman aged 25 to 45 in good health. The sequencing sample was made of naive CD4+ T cells sorted from blood. Subset denoted: CD45RA+ positively selected.

CDR3 protein: CASRQGAPYGYTF. In nucleotides, the CDR3 is TGTGCCAGCAGGCAGGGGGCCCCCTATGGCTACACCTTC. The chain combines TRBV6-5 with TRBJ1-2; 8 nucleotides align to TRBD1. The germline V gene encodes CDR1 MNHEY and CDR2 SVGAGI. V lost 6 bases and J lost 4; bases outside the gene matches: 4. CDR3 length: 13 amino acids.